This T cell receptor (beta chain) was profiled in a study of response to subunit inactivated influenza vaccine. Ten or more counts support this clonotype. The antigen remains undetermined. Regarding the study as a whole: New T cells are recruited in small numbers by each seasonal influenza vaccination, according to the authors' suggestion.

Each CDR3 protein is one row after TCRdb ran MiXCR on the RT-PCR reads. The sample has 500,000 to 650,000 distinct CDR3 sequences, 7.5% to 8.5% seen once. The sequencing used PBMCs from blood, collected around 25 months after vaccination. The origin of this receptor is a man in his fifties or sixties who received an inactivated influenza vaccine.

The CDR3 spells CASSSGLAGSFEQFF. In nucleotides, the CDR3 is TGTGCCAGCAGCTCCGGACTAGCGGGGTCCTTTGAGCAGTTCTTC. The rearrangement uses TRBV5-6 and TRBJ2-1; 12 bases are shared with TRBD2. V shed 3 bases and J 9 bases; nucleotides not matched to a gene: 7. This CDR3 has 15 amino acids. The germline CDR1 and CDR2 sequences are SGHDT and YYEEEE. Looking up the rest from reference TRBV5-6 and TRBJ2-1 gives the full variable domain: DAGVTQSPTHLIKTRGQQVTLRCSPKSGHDTVSWYQQALGQGPQFIFQYYEEEERQRGNFPDRFSGHQFPNYSSELNVNALLLGDSALYLCASSSGLAGSFEQFFGPGTRLTVL.